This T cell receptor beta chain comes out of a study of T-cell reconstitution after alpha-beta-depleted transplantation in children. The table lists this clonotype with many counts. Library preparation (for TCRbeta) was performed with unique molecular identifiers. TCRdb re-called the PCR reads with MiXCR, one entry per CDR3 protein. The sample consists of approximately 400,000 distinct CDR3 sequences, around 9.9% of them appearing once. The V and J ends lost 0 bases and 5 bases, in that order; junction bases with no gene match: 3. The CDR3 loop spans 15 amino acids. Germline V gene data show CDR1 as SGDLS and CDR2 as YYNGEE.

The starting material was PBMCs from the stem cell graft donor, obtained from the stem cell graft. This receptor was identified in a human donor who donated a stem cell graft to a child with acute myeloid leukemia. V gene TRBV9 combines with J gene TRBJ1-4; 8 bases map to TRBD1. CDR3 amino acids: CASSVGGDRNEKLFF. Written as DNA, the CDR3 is TGTGCCAGCAGCGTAGGGGGGGACAGGAATGAAAAACTGTTTTTT.